The rows below give T cell receptor beta chains drawn from one sample of a study of tumor-infiltrating lymphocytes in primary liver carcinoma. TCRdb reprocessed the multiplex PCR reads via MiXCR and lists one record per CDR3 protein. The profile covers fewer than 400,000 distinct CDR3 sequences, with more than 55% appearing a single time and around 15% taken by the ten largest. Input material: peripheral blood. These receptor sequences come from a woman in her 30s with primary liver carcinoma and hepatitis B virus infection. The CDR3 runs from the conserved cysteine through the conserved F or W. D genes are given only for firm matches. Size is omitted from some rows. Given values are once, few, many or a class for expanded clones.

>NA|TRBJ2-5|TRBV12-3/TRBV12-4|NA
CASSPRAGEETQYF
TGTGCCAGCAGCCCTCGGGCAGGTGAAGAGACCCAGTACTTC
>few|TRBJ2-1|TRBV13|TRBD1
CASSMDRGNEQFF
TGTGCCAGCAGCATGGACAGGGGTAATGAGCAGTTCTTC
>NA|TRBJ2-2|TRBV5-6|NA
CAGSLAPRVTGEPFF
TGTGCCGGCAGCTTGGCGCCCAGAGTCACCGGGGAGCCGTTTTTT
>NA|TRBJ2-1|TRBV28|TRBD2
CASSLRAPSGGPPYNEQFF
TGTGCCAGCAGTTTAAGGGCTCCATCGGGAGGCCCTCCCTACAATGAGCAGTTCTTC
>many|TRBJ2-3|TRBV4-3|NA
CASSQSLTSSDTQYF
TGCGCCAGCAGCCAATCCCTAACAAGTTCAGATACGCAGTATTTT
>NA|TRBJ2-1|TRBV10-2|TRBD2
CANRTELAGGWNEQFF
TGCGCCAACAGAACAGAACTAGCGGGAGGGTGGAATGAGCAGTTCTTC
>NA|TRBJ2-3|TRBV6-5|NA
CTSSTPRARDTQYF
TGTACCAGCAGCACGCCCAGGGCCCGAGATACGCAGTATTTT
>many|TRBJ2-4|TRBV29-1|TRBD1
CSVVGDLDRDLAKNIQYF
TGCAGCGTTGTGGGGGATCTGGACAGGGACCTAGCCAAAAACATTCAGTACTTC
>NA|TRBJ2-2|TRBV5-6|NA
CASSLGASAGELLF
TGTGCCAGCAGCTTGGGTGCGTCAGCCGGGGAGCTGCTTTTT
>NA|TRBJ1-5|TRBV5-6|NA
CASSSFGLAQPQHF
TGTGCCAGCAGCAGCTTCGGCCTCGCTCAGCCCCAGCATTTT
>many|TRBJ2-4|TRBV11-2|NA
CASSLVRQEGAKNIQYF
TGTGCCAGCAGCTTAGTCAGACAGGAGGGAGCCAAAAACATTCAGTACTTC
>NA|TRBJ2-1|TRBV11-2|TRBD2
CASILVVSGSSYNEQLF
TGTGCCAGCATCTTAGTGGTTAGCGGGAGCTCCTACAATGAGCAGCTCTTC
>NA|TRBJ1-2|TRBV11-2|NA
CASSLDVMAGRGYTF
TGTGCCAGCAGCTTAGATGTGATGGCGGGGAGAGGTTACACCTTC
>NA|TRBJ2-7|TRBV28|NA
CASSARQSFSYEQYF
TGTGCCAGCAGTGCCCGACAGTCATTCTCCTACGAGCAGTACTTC
>few|TRBJ2-7|TRBV4-2|NA
CASSRTRGRADEQYF
TGTGCCAGCAGCCGTACAAGGGGGAGGGCCGACGAGCAGTACTTC
>many|TRBJ2-5|TRBV11-3|NA
CASSLGTLVVETQYF
TGTGCCAGCAGCTTAGGGACACTGGTGGTGGAGACCCAGTACTTC
>NA|TRBJ2-7|TRBV12-3/TRBV12-4|TRBD1
CASSGTVLYEQYF
TGTGCCAGCAGCGGGACAGTACTCTACGAGCAGTACTTC
>NA|TRBJ2-5|TRBV12-3/TRBV12-4|NA
CASSPSRWTQYF
TGTGCCAGCAGTCCCTCCCGATGGACCCAGTACTTC
>NA|TRBJ1-5|TRBV28|TRBD1
CASSLGQASNQPQHF
TGTGCCAGCAGTTTGGGACAGGCCAGCAATCAGCCCCAGCATTTT
>many|TRBJ2-7|TRBV6-5|TRBD1
CASSYFRTGTGGYEQYF
TGTGCCAGCAGTTACTTTCGGACCGGGACAGGGGGTTACGAGCAGTACTTC
>NA|TRBJ2-4|TRBV12-3/TRBV12-4|TRBD2
CASLRAGGANIQYF
TGTGCCAGCTTAAGGGCGGGAGGCGCAAACATTCAGTACTTC
>NA|TRBJ2-1|TRBV5-1|NA
CASSLWPGRNEQFF
TGCGCCAGCAGCTTGTGGCCCGGGCGGAATGAGCAGTTCTTC
>few|TRBJ2-5|TRBV5-1|NA
CASSWQGTETQYF
TGCGCCAGCAGCTGGCAGGGAACGGAGACCCAGTACTTC
>few|TRBJ1-1|TRBV6-2/TRBV6-3|NA
CASSYSIRNSEAFF
TGTGCCAGCAGTTACTCTATTAGGAATAGTGAAGCTTTCTTT
>few|TRBJ2-7|TRBV5-6|NA
CASSLEVGMYEQYF
TGTGCCAGCAGCTTGGAGGTCGGGATGTACGAGCAGTACTTC
>NA|TRBJ2-1|TRBV5-5|TRBD2
CASSLVGTSVEEFF
TGTGCCAGCAGCTTGGTGGGGACTAGCGTTGAGGAGTTCTTC
>NA|TRBJ2-1|TRBV24-1|TRBD2
CATTGRGGDNEQFF
TGTGCCACCACCGGGAGGGGAGGGGACAATGAGCAGTTCTTC
>NA|TRBJ1-4|TRBV30|NA
CAWRGIGEKLFF
TGTGCCTGGAGAGGGATAGGTGAAAAACTGTTTTTT
>many|TRBJ2-7|TRBV5-5|TRBD1
CASSRGQGPYEQYF
TGTGCCAGCAGCCGAGGACAGGGCCCCTACGAGCAGTACTTC
>NA|TRBJ2-7|TRBV6-2/TRBV6-3|TRBD1
CASSYSPSMTGGYEQYF
TGTGCCAGCAGTTACTCGCCCAGTATGACAGGGGGCTACGAGCAGTACTTC
>NA|TRBJ1-1|TRBV13|TRBD1
CASRQGHGTEAFF
TGTGCCAGCAGACAGGGGCATGGCACTGAAGCTTTCTTT
>once|TRBJ2-1|TRBV11-3|NA
CASNPGRDPLGNERFF
TGTGCCAGCAACCCGGGACGGGACCCATTGGGGAATGAGCGGTTCTTC
>many|TRBJ2-2|TRBV11-3|NA
CASSFQLRFTSGELFF
TGTGCCAGCAGCTTTCAACTAAGGTTTACGTCCGGGGAGCTGTTTTTT
>NA|TRBJ2-5|TRBV28|NA
CASSSPWGDRETQYF
TGTGCCAGCAGCTCCCCGTGGGGGGACCGAGAGACCCAGTACTTC
>NA|TRBJ2-7|TRBV6-5|NA
CASSKKLVETYEQYF
TGTGCCAGCAGTAAAAAACTAGTGGAAACCTACGAGCAGTACTTC
>NA|TRBJ2-7|TRBV11-1|NA
CASSQIDQGYYEQYF
TGTGCCAGCAGCCAGATTGATCAGGGATACTACGAGCAGTACTTC
>few|TRBJ2-2|TRBV11-2|NA
CARSRLSGELSF
TGTGCCAGGAGCCGGTTGTCCGGGGAGCTGTCTTTT
>NA|TRBJ1-5|TRBV5-5|NA
CASSLRQSNQPQHF
TGTGCCAGCAGCTTGAGGCAGAGCAATCAGCCCCAGCATTTT
>NA|TRBJ2-5|TRBV10-2|TRBD1
CASGGDRVKETQYF
TGCGCCAGCGGTGGGGACAGGGTCAAAGAGACCCAGTACTTC
>NA|TRBJ2-2|TRBV4-2|NA
CASSQATGCGGELFF
TGTGCCAGCAGCCAGGCTACAGGGTGCGGCGGGGAGCTGTTTTTT
>few|TRBJ2-3|TRBV13|TRBD2
CASSTKTSWAADTQYF
TGTGCCAGCAGCACAAAGACTAGCTGGGCCGCAGATACGCAGTATTTT
>few|TRBJ2-2|TRBV4-1|TRBD2
CASSQIWAGEGAGELFF
TGCGCCAGCAGCCAAATTTGGGCGGGAGAGGGAGCCGGGGAGCTGTTTTTT
>NA|TRBJ1-1|TRBV6-5|NA
CASTSSWQADTEAFF
TGTGCCAGCACGAGTTCGTGGCAGGCCGACACTGAAGCTTTCTTT